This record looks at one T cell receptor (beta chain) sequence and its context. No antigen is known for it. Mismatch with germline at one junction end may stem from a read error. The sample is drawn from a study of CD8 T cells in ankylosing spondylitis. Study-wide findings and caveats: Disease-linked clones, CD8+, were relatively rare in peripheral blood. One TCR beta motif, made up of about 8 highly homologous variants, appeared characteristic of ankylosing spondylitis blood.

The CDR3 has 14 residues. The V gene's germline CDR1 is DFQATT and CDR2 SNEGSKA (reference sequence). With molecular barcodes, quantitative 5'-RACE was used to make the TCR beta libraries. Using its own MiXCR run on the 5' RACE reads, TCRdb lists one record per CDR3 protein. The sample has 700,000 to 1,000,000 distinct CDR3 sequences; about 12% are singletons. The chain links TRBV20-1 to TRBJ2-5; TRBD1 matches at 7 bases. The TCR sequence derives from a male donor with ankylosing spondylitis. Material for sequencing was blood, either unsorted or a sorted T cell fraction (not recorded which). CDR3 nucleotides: TGCAGTGCCAGAGGGACCCAGGGGGAAGAGACCCAGTACTTC. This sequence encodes CSARGTQGEETQYF.